A single sample is the source of the 5 T cell receptor beta chains below, sequenced in a study of neurological immune-mediated disorders. Using its own MiXCR run on the 5' RACE reads, TCRdb lists one record per CDR3 protein. The data contain about 84,000 distinct CDR3 sequences, roughly 4.3% of them singletons. Time point meaning: longitudinal time-point 3. Sample: PBMCs. The origin of the receptors is a woman aged 60-75 years with multiple sclerosis.

This clonotype came up a few times. This chain connects TRBV6-5 to TRBJ1-5, with no clear D. The germline V gene has CDR1 MNHEY and CDR2 SVGAGI. The CDR3 contains 14 residues. V lost 6 bases and J lost 4, with 13 bases in between. The CDR3 region has the DNA TGTGCCAGCAGCCCTAGAGGGTTTAATCAGCCCCAGCATTTT. Translated, it gives CASSPRGFNQPQHF.

This clonotype was seen at least ten times. This chain uses TRBV5-1 with TRBJ1-2, with unresolved D. Germline V CDR1 and CDR2: SGHRS, YFSETQ. V lost 0 bases and J lost 1, with 10 bases in between. The CDR3 has 15 residues. The CDR3 here is CASSLGAGSNYGYTF. DNA of the CDR3: TGCGCCAGCAGCTTGGGGGCCGGCAGTAACTATGGCTACACCTTC.

This clonotype was found many times. J is TRBJ1-1 and V is TRBV11-3; a weak D match, TRBD1 (5 bases). Trimming stripped 1 base from V and 1 base from J, with 7 bases between. The CDR3 runs 14 residues. Germline loops: CDR1 SGHNT, CDR2 YENEEA. The CDR3 bases are TGTGCCAGCAGCTTAGGGGGGGGGAACACTGAAGCTTTCTTT. It translates to CASSLGGGNTEAFF.

This clonotype has ten or more counts. CDR3 sequence (DNA): TGTGCCAGCAGTCTGACGGCGGGGGTAGATTCACCCCTCCACTTT. Translation gives CASSLTAGVDSPLHF. V and J are TRBV12-3 or TRBV12-4 and TRBJ1-6; TRBD1 might be the D (5 bases). V was clipped by 5 bases and J by 8 bases, with 16 bases between them. The CDR3 runs to 15 residues.

This clonotype was counted many times. The chain combines TRBV5-1 with TRBJ2-1; 9 bases fit TRBD2. Trimming took 1 base from V and 9 from J; bases not matched to a gene: 11. Germline CDR1 is SGHRS and CDR2 is YFSETQ. This CDR3 has 16 amino acids. The CDR3 nucleotides are TGCGCCAGCAGCTTGATGGCGGGGGGGCCTATGGGTGAGCAGTTCTTC. The encoded protein is CASSLMAGGPMGEQFF.